The 28 T cell receptor beta chains given below trace back to one sample, sequenced in a study of blood T cell repertoires in COVID-19. Measured with immunoSEQ multiplex PCR; TCRdb has only the in-frame clones, and not every one. The sample records about 19,000 clones, about 90% being singletons. The material sequenced was peripheral blood. The receptors were sampled from a human donor in a cohort sampled during active COVID-19.

The rearrangement links TRBV28 to TRBJ1-2; 9 nucleotides line up with TRBD1. The germline CDR1 and CDR2 sequences are MDHEN and SYDVKM. This CDR3 contains 13 residues. The V and J ends lost 10 bases and 3 bases, in that order; junction bases with no gene match: 6. The CDR3 sequence: CAITTGGHYGYTF. The CDR3 DNA is TGTGCCATTACTACAGGGGGCCACTATGGCTACACCTTC.

V usage is TRBV19 and J usage is TRBJ1-5; D is unresolved. The CDR3 runs 13 residues. Trimming shortened V by 2 bases and J by 4 bases, and 6 bases separated the two germline ends. Germline V gene data show CDR1 as LNHDA and CDR2 as SQIVND (reference sequence). The CDR3 is CASSIRENQPQHF. The CDR3, as DNA: TGTGCCAGTAGTATACGAGAAAATCAGCCCCAGCATTTT.

CDR3 protein: CASSYSRQRMNTEAFF. CDR3 bases: TGTGCCAGCAGTTACTCGAGGCAGAGGATGAACACTGAAGCTTTCTTT. The chain recombines TRBV6-5 with TRBJ1-1, with D unresolved. The CDR3 runs to 16 residues. V lost 0 bases, J lost 0 bases, and 11 bases lay in between. Germline lookup yields CDR1 MNHEY and CDR2 SVGAGI.

In this sample, this clone turned up a few times. The CDR3 coding sequence is TGTGCCAGTAGCCGTGGACTGGGCTCTGGAAACACCATATATTTT. Translation: CASSRGLGSGNTIYF. The chain links TRBV19 to TRBJ1-3; no clear D. CDR3 length equals 15 residues. Germline CDR1 and CDR2: LNHDA and SQIVND (reference sequence). The V gene lost 6 bases and the J gene lost 0 bases, with 12 bases spanning the gap.

The chain joins TRBV19 to TRBJ2-7, with 11 bases fitting TRBD2. This CDR3 comprises 14 residues. V shed 3 bases and J 6 bases; nucleotides not matched to a gene: 4. The germline CDR1 and CDR2 sequences are LNHDA and SQIVND (reference sequence). CDR3 bases: TGTGCCAGTAGTATCACTAGCGGGAGAAGCGAGCAGTACTTC. Protein product: CASSITSGRSEQYF.

J is TRBJ2-3 and V is TRBV5-4; 8 bases are a match to TRBD2. This CDR3 has 15 amino acids. V was pared by 4 bases and J by 4 bases, with 8 bases of the junction left unmatched. Germline CDR1 is SGHNT and CDR2 is YYREEE (reference sequence). In DNA form, the CDR3 reads TGTGCCAGCAGCCTACCGGGACTAGTGCCAGATACGCAGTATTTT. It is translated as CASSLPGLVPDTQYF.

The chain combines TRBV19 with TRBJ1-1; tentative D call: TRBD1 (6 bases). CDR1 and CDR2 (germline): LNHDA, SQIVND (reference sequence). The V and J ends lost 6 bases and 4 bases respectively, with 21 bases between them. The CDR3 runs to 16 residues. CDR3 DNA: TGTGCCAGTAGGCCGGGCGCGGGGGGCAGGGGCACTGAAGCTTTCTTT. Translated, it gives CASRPGAGGRGTEAFF.

This clone came up once. The V call is TRBV7-8, the J call TRBJ1-5; 8 bases align to TRBD1. Germline V gene lookup returns CDR1 SGHVS and CDR2 FQNEAQ. The V segment lost 0 bases and the J segment 0 bases; nucleotides outside the gene matches: 13. The CDR3 spans 20 residues. CDR3 sequence (DNA): TGTGCCAGCAGCTTAGCCGTTCGAGGACAGGGAACATATAGCAATCAGCCCCAGCATTTT. Encoded protein: CASSLAVRGQGTYSNQPQHF.

The CDR3 DNA follows: TGTGCCAGCAGTTACTCAGTCGGCAATGAGCAGTTCTTC. Translating it yields CASSYSVGNEQFF. The chain links TRBV6-2 or TRBV6-3 to TRBJ2-1, with D unresolved. The CDR3 is 13 amino acids. Germline-derived CDR1 and CDR2 are MNHEY and SVGEGT. Trimming removed 0 bases at V and 6 bases at J, with 6 bases between.

With respect to this clone: Other DNA sequences in the same sample also yield this CDR3. This chain uses TRBV11-3 with TRBJ2-5, with TRBD1 as a possible D gene (6 bases). This CDR3 spans 14 amino acids. Germline lookup yields CDR1 SGHNT and CDR2 YENEEA. The V gene lost 1 base and the J gene lost 5 bases, with 11 bases spanning the gap. The CDR3 here is CASSLAGGAETQYF. The CDR3 region has the DNA TGTGCCAGCAGCTTAGCTGGGGGCGCGGAGACCCAGTACTTC.

The chain combines TRBV20-1 with TRBJ2-5; D gene unclear. The V end was cut by 5 bases, the J end by 14 bases, with 15 bases between. The germline V gene encodes CDR1 DFQATT and CDR2 SNEGSKA (reference sequence). This CDR3 contains 10 residues. The CDR3 protein is CSADELSAYF. The DNA for the CDR3 is TGCAGTGCTGATGAGTTGAGTGCATACTTC.

This chain connects TRBV5-6 to TRBJ2-1; D is perhaps TRBD2 (6 bases). The V end was cut by 6 bases, the J end by 0 bases, with 13 bases between. This CDR3 region has 15 residues. Germline V gene lookup returns CDR1 SGHDT and CDR2 YYEEEE. CDR3 loop: CASTWGVNSYNEQFF. For the CDR3, the DNA is TGTGCCAGCACCTGGGGGGTAAACTCCTACAATGAGCAGTTCTTC.

The chain employs TRBV4-2 and TRBJ2-7; D is ambiguous. Deletions cut 0 bases from V and 2 bases from J, with 11 bases between. CDR1 and CDR2 (germline): LGHNA, YNFKEQ. CDR3 size: 15 residues. DNA for the CDR3: TGTGCCAGCAGCCAAGAGGGTGCGGCTACCTACGAGCAGTACTTC. Translating gives CASSQEGAATYEQYF.

This sequence joins TRBV28 and TRBJ2-2, with 9 bases aligning to TRBD2. The CDR3 runs to 15 residues. Trimming removed 6 bases from V and 2 bases from J; junction bases left unmatched: 4. CDR1 and CDR2 (germline): MDHEN, SYDVKM. CDR3 region: CASRIAGVNTGELFF. The CDR3 DNA reads as TGTGCCAGCAGGATAGCGGGAGTTAACACCGGGGAGCTGTTTTTT.

This clone occurred once. V and J are TRBV11-3 and TRBJ2-2; 11 positions match TRBD2. The trim removed 3 bases at V and 3 bases at J, leaving 0 bases unmatched. The germline V gene encodes CDR1 SGHNT and CDR2 YENEEA. The CDR3 loop spans 15 amino acids. The CDR3 DNA reads TGTGCCAGCAGCTTGGGACTAGCGGACACCGGGGAGCTGTTTTTT. Translated: CASSLGLADTGELFF.

The chain joins TRBV19 to TRBJ1-2; maybe TRBD1 (6 bases). The germline CDR1 and CDR2 sequences are LNHDA and SQIVND (reference sequence). CDR3 length equals 15 residues. V lost 7 bases and J lost 4, with 19 bases in between. CDR3 residues: CASNTYRGATYGYTF. The CDR3 region has the DNA TGTGCCAGTAACACATATCGGGGGGCGACCTATGGCTACACCTTC.

The chain has TRBV7-2 and TRBJ1-2; weak D call: TRBD1 (6 bases). Germline CDR1 and CDR2: SGHTA and FQGNSA. V was cut by 10 bases and J by 8 bases, with 17 bases left in between. The length of the CDR3 is 12 residues. CDR3 DNA: TGTGCCATCATGTTGGGGGCCGAAGGCTACACCTTC. Protein sequence: CAIMLGAEGYTF. The whole variable domain, remainder taken from reference TRBV7-2 and TRBJ1-2, is GAGVSQSPSNKVTEKGKDVELRCDPISGHTALYWYRQSLGQGLEFLIYFQGNSAPDKSGLPSDRFSAERTGGSVSTLTIQRTQQEDSAVYLCAIMLGAEGYTFGSGTRLTVV.

This clone was counted once. This chain connects TRBV18 to TRBJ2-6; D ambiguous. Germline V gene lookup returns CDR1 KGHSH and CDR2 LQKENI. The germline V and J ends were trimmed by 4 bases and 0 bases, with 16 bases remaining between them. The CDR3 is made up of 18 amino acids. The CDR3: CASSLPSVFFSGANVLTF. CDR3 nucleotides: TGTGCCAGCTCACTCCCCAGCGTGTTCTTCTCTGGGGCCAACGTCCTGACTTTC.

The chain employs TRBV7-3 and TRBJ2-3; possible D gene TRBD1, 6 bases. V lost 2 bases to trimming and J lost 4 bases, with 16 bases between them. This CDR3 has 16 amino acids. Per the germline V gene, CDR1 is SGHTA and CDR2 is FQGTGA. The CDR3 DNA sequence: TGTGCCAGCAGCTTAGCGTGGTCAGGGGAAGCAGATACGCAGTATTTT. Translated, it gives CASSLAWSGEADTQYF.

This chain connects TRBV15 to TRBJ1-2, with 9 bases that match TRBD1. Germline CDR1 is LNHNV and CDR2 is YYDKDF (reference sequence). The trim removed 0 bases at V and 4 bases at J, leaving 3 bases unmatched. The CDR3 length is 15 residues. Written as DNA, the CDR3 is TGTGCCACCAGCAGAGATGACAGGGGGTCCTATGGCTACACCTTC. Translating it yields CATSRDDRGSYGYTF.

This clone has only one observation. The chain recombines TRBV27 with TRBJ2-5; D is undetermined. The CDR3 runs to 14 residues. In germline, CDR1 is MNHEY, CDR2 SMNVEV (reference sequence). With 3 bases removed from V and 1 base from J, the gap between germline ends came to 9 bases. CDR3: CASSFASPQETQYF. The CDR3 DNA reads as TGTGCCAGCAGTTTTGCCAGTCCCCAAGAGACCCAGTACTTC.

The V gene is TRBV25-1, the J gene TRBJ1-5; D may be TRBD1 (6 bases). The V end was cut by 6 bases, the J end by 4 bases, with 13 bases between. This CDR3 region has 14 residues. Germline loops: CDR1 MGHDK, CDR2 SYGVNS. This CDR3 is CASRSTGKNQPQHF. The CDR3 coding sequence is TGTGCCAGCAGAAGCACAGGGAAAAATCAGCCCCAGCATTTT.

This clone turned up a few times. The chain links TRBV5-6 to TRBJ2-2, with TRBD1 as a possible D gene (6 bases). Deletions cut 3 bases from V and 5 bases from J, with 14 bases between. The CDR3 contains 15 residues. Per germline, CDR1 SGHDT and CDR2 YYEEEE. The chain's CDR3 is CASSSYGGWTGELFF. The CDR3, as DNA: TGTGCCAGCAGCTCATATGGGGGCTGGACCGGGGAGCTGTTTTTT.

The chain couples TRBV11-2 to TRBJ2-4, with D possibly being TRBD2 (5 bases). The germline V gene has CDR1 SGHAT and CDR2 FQNNGV. Trimming left V 1 base short and J 7 bases short, with 14 bases between. This CDR3 has 15 residues. The CDR3 DNA follows: TGTGCCAGCAGCTTAGGCCCAGCGACGGGGAACATTCAGTACTTC. Translating it yields CASSLGPATGNIQYF.

The chain is built from TRBV5-4 and TRBJ2-2, with TRBD2 as a possible D gene (6 bases). Trimming stripped 3 bases from V and 0 bases from J, with 15 bases between. Germline-derived CDR1 and CDR2 are SGHNT and YYREEE (reference sequence). CDR3 length: 17 amino acids. The CDR3 DNA reads TGTGCCAGCAGCTCCAATTTGGGGGGTGCGAACACCGGGGAGCTGTTTTTT. This encodes CASSSNLGGANTGELFF.

This clone has only one observation. The J gene is TRBJ1-2, the V gene TRBV11-2; 8 bases match TRBD1. The CDR3 is 17 amino acids. Germline-derived CDR1 and CDR2 are SGHAT and FQNNGV. J gave up 2 bases and V 3 bases, and 11 bases lay outside the gene matches. The CDR3 loop is CASSLSFGTGENYGYTF. CDR3 nucleotides: TGTGCCAGCAGCTTGTCCTTCGGGACAGGTGAAAACTATGGCTACACCTTC.

The chain carries TRBV13 and TRBJ2-4; TRBD2 matches 9 bases. The CDR3 has 15 amino acids. V lost 5 bases and J lost 8; bases outside the gene matches: 10. Germline CDR1 is PRHDT and CDR2 is FYEKMQ (reference sequence). The CDR3 reads CASSPERREGDIQYF. The CDR3 DNA follows: TGTGCCAGCAGCCCCGAGAGGCGGGAGGGAGACATTCAGTACTTC.

This clone came up once. The chain combines TRBV19 with TRBJ2-3; D might be TRBD1 (6 bases). Germline loops: CDR1 LNHDA, CDR2 SQIVND (reference sequence). The CDR3 extends over 17 amino acids. The V and J ends lost 1 base and 6 bases respectively, with 20 bases between them. The CDR3 protein is CASSIGRVLTGEDTQYF. The CDR3 coding sequence is TGTGCCAGTAGTATAGGTCGGGTTCTGACAGGAGAGGATACGCAGTATTTT.